The entry that follows covers one TCR beta chain sequence. The antigen is unknown. Given the absence of the conserved phenylalanine or tryptophan at the CDR3 end, a read error is likely. Germline CDR1 and CDR2: LGHNA and YSLEER. The CDR3 loop spans 13 amino acids. The V end lost 1 base, the J end lost 2 bases, and 4 bases lay between the germline ends. This sample was taken from a study of human T cells and chemical hapten exposure. Looking at the study overall: All patients underwent weekly scalp dosing with diphenylcyclopropenone for the full roughly 25-week study. Recorded diagnoses among the mostly female patients were alopecia areata, totalis or universalis.

Regarding the study as a whole: Against controls, expanded TCRs gave rise to significantly more large CDR3 similarity clusters.

For the library, individual cDNA molecules each received unique molecular identifiers. TCRdb re-analysed the RACE reads in MiXCR, keeping a single row per CDR3 protein. The data hold roughly 380,000 distinct CDR3 sequences, with more than 4.5% observed a single time. Described time point: patch test 1, 2 weeks after DPC sensitization. This sample's treatment: therapeutic diphenylcyclopropenone sensitization with weekly scalp DPC. This clonotype was obtained from a woman between 50 and 59 years old with alopecia areata. Some clones in this sample may be carry-over from other donors' samples. V usage is TRBV4-3 and J usage is TRBJ2-3; D is unclear. Sequenced material: whole blood, taken in connection with sensitization to the hapten diphenylcyclopropenone (DPC). CDR3 protein: CASSQGATDTQYL. Here the CDR3 DNA reads TGCGCCAGCAGCCAAGGGGCCACAGATACGCAGTATTTA.